This entry features one T cell receptor (beta chain) sequence. This sample is drawn from a study of CD8 T cells in Susac syndrome. When the RNA was reverse transcribed, random hexamers were used with an input of roughly 0.5 to 1 ug. TCRdb re-derived calls from the immunoSEQ multiplex PCR reads in MiXCR, one entry per CDR3 protein. The table includes fewer than 300,000 distinct CDR3 sequences, approximately 81% detected once. The CDR3 covers 12 residues. Germline V CDR1 and CDR2: GTSNPN, SVGIG (reference sequence). The V gene lost 4 bases and the J gene lost 6 bases, with 9 bases spanning the gap. High-throughput TCR beta sequencing covered peripheral CD8+ and CD4+ T cells.

The specimen was CD8+ T cells from PBMCs. The sequence came from a human donor with multiple sclerosis. V gene TRBV30 combines with J gene TRBJ2-2; D gene uncertain. The CDR3 loop is CAWTVASGELFF. CDR3 in DNA: TGTGCCTGGACGGTAGCTTCCGGGGAGCTGTTTTTT.